The 16 T cell receptor beta chains in this list originate from one sample, sequenced in a study of OX40 agonist ivuxolimab in advanced cancers. Assay: immunoSEQ multiplex PCR; the TCRdb copy retains only in-frame clones and omits some. Here the sample spans approximately 40,000 clones, more than 70% being singletons. The specimen comprised CD4+ or CD8+ T cells sorted from blood, sampled in a trial of the OX40 agonist ivuxolimab. All receptors derive from an adult with an advanced solid tumor such as melanoma, head and neck, liver or kidney cancer.

The chain is built from TRBV18 and TRBJ1-2; TRBD1 matches 7 bases. This CDR3 has 17 amino acids. In germline, CDR1 is KGHSH, CDR2 LQKENI. The junction had 8 bases not matched to a gene; V was cut back by 1 base and J by 0 bases. CDR3 in DNA: TGTGCCAGCTCACCACACGCCCCGGGACAGACTAACTATGGCTACACCTTC. This gives the protein CASSPHAPGQTNYGYTF. Complete variable domain (other parts from reference TRBV18 and TRBJ1-2): NAGVMQNPRHLVRRRGQEARLRCSPMKGHSHVYWYRQLPEEGLKFMVYLQKENIIDESGMPKERFSAEFPKEGPSILRIQQVVRGDSAAYFCASSPHAPGQTNYGYTFGSGTRLTVV.

This rearrangement joins TRBV6-5 to TRBJ2-3; D ambiguous. Germline V gives CDR1 MNHEY, CDR2 SVGAGI. The CDR3 is 14 residues long. V was pared by 4 bases and J by 4 bases, with 12 bases between. The CDR3 loop is CASSFYPNADTQYF. CDR3 DNA: TGTGCCAGCAGTTTCTATCCCAACGCAGATACGCAGTATTTT.

In this sample, this clone turned up a few times. CDR3 nucleotides: TGTGCCAGCAGTACGGGAGCCAAAAACATTCAGTACTTC. Translated, it gives CASSTGAKNIQYF. V gene TRBV6-5 combines with J gene TRBJ2-4; no firm D call. The V gene's germline CDR1 is MNHEY and CDR2 SVGAGI. V was cut by 5 bases and J by 0 bases, with 5 bases left in between. The CDR3 loop spans 13 amino acids.

The chain recombines TRBV18 with TRBJ1-2, with D unclear. This CDR3 region has 13 residues. Looked up from germline, CDR1 is KGHSH and CDR2 is LQKENI. V gave up 0 bases and J gave up 3 bases, with 5 bases separating them. The CDR3 sequence: CASSPPSDYGYTF. CDR3 bases: TGTGCCAGCTCACCACCGAGTGACTATGGCTACACCTTC.

The gene calls are TRBV10-3 and TRBJ2-1, with D possibly TRBD2 on 5 matching bases. Trimming removed 6 bases from V and 8 bases from J, with 14 bases in between. CDR3 length: 13 residues. Germline V lookup: CDR1 ENHRY, CDR2 SYGVKD. The CDR3 loop is CAISKRGNDEQFF. The DNA of the CDR3 is TGTGCCATCAGCAAAAGAGGGAACGATGAGCAGTTCTTC.

This clone was recorded a few times. The rearrangement joins TRBV19 to TRBJ1-1; D is perhaps TRBD1 (5 bases). V gave up 6 bases and J gave up 1 base, with 12 bases separating them. Germline CDR1 reads LNHDA; CDR2 reads SQIVND (reference sequence). CDR3 size: 14 residues. For the CDR3, the DNA is TGTGCCAGTAGGGTCAGGGAGGCGAACACTGAAGCTTTCTTT. It encodes CASRVREANTEAFF.

A few counts support this clone. The V gene is TRBV9, the J gene TRBJ1-3, with 7 nucleotides matching TRBD1. The CDR3 runs 17 residues. J lost 0 bases, V lost 4 bases, and 10 bases had no gene match. Germline-derived CDR1 and CDR2 are SGDLS and YYNGEE. CDR3 sequence reads: CASSLYGTAYSGNTIYF. The DNA for the CDR3 is TGTGCCAGCAGCCTTTACGGGACAGCCTACTCTGGAAACACCATATATTTT. Using reference TRBV9 and TRBJ1-3 for the parts outside the CDR3, the full variable domain is DSGVTQTPKHLITATGQRVTLRCSPRSGDLSVYWYQQSLDQGLQFLIQYYNGEERAKGNILERFSAQQFPDLHSELNLSSLELGDSALYFCASSLYGTAYSGNTIYFGEGSWLTVV.

This clone was observed a handful of times. V gene TRBV28 combines with J gene TRBJ1-5; D is uncertain. Germline V gives CDR1 MDHEN, CDR2 SYDVKM. Trimming removed 2 bases at V and 4 bases at J, with 12 bases between. The CDR3 is 15 residues long. This CDR3 reads CASSLTSGRNQPQHF. In DNA form, the CDR3 reads TGTGCCAGCAGTTTAACCAGCGGGAGGAATCAGCCCCAGCATTTT.

This chain links TRBV21-1 with TRBJ2-1. TRBV21-1 is classified as a pseudogene. This CDR3 spans 12 amino acids. Written as DNA, the CDR3 is TGTGCCAGCAGCAAAGACTACAATGAGCAGTTCTTC. It specifies CASSKDYNEQFF.

The chain employs TRBV7-3 and TRBJ1-1; D gene unclear. The length of the CDR3 is 13 residues. Germline lookup yields CDR1 SGHTA and CDR2 FQGTGA. V was pared by 0 bases and J by 4 bases, with 6 bases between. The CDR3 sequence is CASSLTGPTEAFF. The CDR3 bases are TGTGCCAGCAGCTTAACTGGGCCCACTGAAGCTTTCTTT.

J is TRBJ2-1 and V is TRBV7-6, with 7 positions matching TRBD1. The germline V gene encodes CDR1 SGHVS and CDR2 FNYEAQ. The trim removed 5 bases at V and 1 base at J, leaving 5 bases unmatched. The CDR3 is 15 residues long. The CDR3 loop is CASSKTQGSYNEQFF. CDR3 in DNA: TGTGCCAGCAGCAAAACACAGGGGTCCTACAATGAGCAGTTCTTC.

The chain links TRBV29-1 to TRBJ2-1, with D possibly matching TRBD1 (6 bases). Trimming pared 3 bases from V and 3 bases from J, leaving 6 bases between. The CDR3 has 12 amino acids. Per the germline V gene, CDR1 is SQVTM and CDR2 is ANQGSEA. In nucleotides, the CDR3 is TGCAGCGTTGACAGGGGCTACAATGAGCAGTTCTTC. It translates to CSVDRGYNEQFF.

By share of the sample, this clone is medium-sized. This chain links TRBV5-1 with TRBJ2-2; possible D gene TRBD2, 5 bases. CDR3 length: 16 residues. Germline V lookup: CDR1 SGHRS, CDR2 YFSETQ. V shed 4 bases and J shed 1 base, with 14 bases lying between them. The CDR3 sequence: CASSPEEGRNTGELFF. CDR3 nucleotide sequence: TGCGCCAGCAGCCCGGAGGAAGGGAGGAACACCGGGGAGCTGTTTTTT.

This chain links TRBV10-1 with TRBJ2-7, with 8 bases fitting TRBD2. Germline V gene sequence: CDR1 WNHNN, CDR2 SYGVQD (reference sequence). The length of the CDR3 is 14 residues. Trimming cost V 5 bases and J 3 bases; bases outside gene matches: 6. CDR3: CASSQGTSLYEQYF. In nucleotides, the CDR3 is TGCGCCAGCAGTCAAGGGACTAGTCTCTACGAGCAGTACTTC.

The J gene is TRBJ2-1, the V gene TRBV9, with a tentative D call TRBD1 (5 bases). Trimming took off 2 bases at V and 0 bases at J, with 9 bases between the two ends. This CDR3 contains 15 residues. Germline-derived CDR1 and CDR2 are SGDLS and YYNGEE. The CDR3: CASSVSGPSYNEQFF. In DNA, the CDR3 is TGTGCCAGCAGCGTGTCAGGGCCCTCCTACAATGAGCAGTTCTTC.

The rearrangement uses TRBV7-9 and TRBJ2-2; TRBD1 is a possible D gene (6 bases). The CDR3 covers 15 residues. In germline, CDR1 is SEHNR, CDR2 FQNEAQ (reference sequence). Trimming took off 6 bases at V and 1 base at J, with 12 bases between the two ends. In DNA form, the CDR3 reads TGTGCCAGCAGAGACCCGGGACAGAACACCGGGGAGCTGTTTTTT. Translated, it gives CASRDPGQNTGELFF.